Given below is one T cell receptor beta chain in context. Repertoires were generated with immunoSEQ multiplex PCR, while TCRdb's copy carries only in-frame clones and drops some. The repertoire holds approximately 100,000 clones, with roughly 84% as singletons. These data come from a study of blood T cell repertoires in COVID-19. Turning to the study itself: Spain, Italy and the United States supplied samples that represented acute and convalescent COVID-19.

V was cut by 5 bases and J by 7 bases, with 20 bases left in between. Germline-derived CDR1 and CDR2 are SGHNT and YENEEA. The CDR3 loop spans 15 amino acids. This receptor was obtained from a human donor in a cohort sampled during active or convalescent COVID-19. J is TRBJ1-1 and V is TRBV11-3; tentatively, D is TRBD1 (6 bases). The sample taken for sequencing was peripheral blood. Written as DNA, the CDR3 is TGTGCCAGCAGCCTCAAACAACAGGGTAGGGATGAAGCTTTCTTT. The encoded protein is CASSLKQQGRDEAFF.